Below, 24 T cell receptor beta chains from the same sample are listed, as sequenced in a study of T cells in Graves' hyperthyroidism and ophthalmopathy (dated by TCRdb to 2018 to 2020). The library was obtained by multiplex PCR. Sequencing took place on an Illumina HiSeq 2000. Amplification of TCR beta CDR3 regions was carried out from RNA transcripts. A first-round RT-PCR of the TCR CDR3 used the HTBI primer set with the Qiagen OneStep RT-PCR kit. The public reads were reprocessed in TCRdb via fastp at Q25 and MiXCR, keeping in-frame beta chains. Each entry merges the rows of one CDR3 protein and shows their most common DNA and genes. The table for this sample lists roughly 380,000 distinct CDR3 sequences; 11% to 15% of them were counted only once. The ten biggest clones cover 9.5% to 11% of the sample. Sequencing input: blood. The source is a woman aged 55 to 70 with Graves' hyperthyroidism.

This clonotype was picked up many times. V and J are TRBV20-1 and TRBJ2-1, with 13 bases aligning to TRBD2. The germline V gene has CDR1 DFQATT and CDR2 SNEGSKA (reference sequence). J lost 8 bases, V lost 6 bases, and 7 bases had no gene match. This CDR3 is 14 amino acids long. DNA of the CDR3: TGCAGTGCCACTAGCGGGAGGGCTAAGGATGAGCAGTTCTTC. It specifies CSATSGRAKDEQFF.

This clonotype came up many times. The CDR3 reads CASSGFGQANSPLHF. The CDR3 DNA follows: TGCGCCAGCAGTGGGTTCGGACAGGCAAATTCACCCCTCCACTTT. The J gene is TRBJ1-6, the V gene TRBV10-2, with 7 bases aligning to TRBD1. With V trimmed by 4 bases and J by 7 bases, 7 bases remained unmatched. The CDR3 sequence is 15 residues long. Germline-derived CDR1 and CDR2 are WSHSY and SAAADI.

This clonotype was seen more than once but under ten times. The chain couples TRBV27 to TRBJ1-2, with TRBD1 as a possible D gene (6 bases). V was clipped by 3 bases and J by 8 bases, with 13 bases between them. Germline CDR1 MNHEY, CDR2 SMNVEV (reference sequence). The CDR3 is 13 residues long. The CDR3 spells CASSFGGGRGYTF. The CDR3 DNA reads TGTGCCAGCAGTTTTGGGGGGGGCAGAGGCTACACCTTC.

The rearrangement uses TRBV6-7 and TRBJ2-5; no clear D gene. TRBV6-7 belongs to the ORF category, with a function that is uncertain. The CDR3 loop spans 15 amino acids. V was pared by 2 bases and J by 7 bases, with 17 bases between. Here the CDR3 reads CASSYVGSTIGTQYF. The DNA of the CDR3 is TGTGCCAGCAGTTACGTGGGCTCCACCATCGGGACCCAGTACTTC.

This clonotype occurred a few times. The V and J genes are TRBV5-4 and TRBJ2-5; no definite D call. Per germline, CDR1 SGHNT and CDR2 YYREEE (reference sequence). V gave up 3 bases and J gave up 5 bases, with 20 bases separating them. CDR3 size: 16 residues. Here the CDR3 reads CASSSPRYQGRETQYF. CDR3 in DNA: TGTGCCAGCAGCTCTCCAAGATACCAAGGACGGGAGACCCAGTACTTC.

This clonotype was detected ten times or more. This rearrangement joins TRBV20-1 to TRBJ1-2, with 9 bases identical to TRBD1. The germline gives CDR1 DFQATT, CDR2 SNEGSKA (reference sequence). J was trimmed by 4 bases and V by 5 bases; bases with no gene match: 8. This CDR3 contains 14 residues. CDR3 nucleotide sequence: TGCAGTGCTTATAGGACAGGGGTCGGCTATGGCTACACCTTC. This codes for CSAYRTGVGYGYTF.

This clonotype came up many times. The chain has TRBV6-6 and TRBJ2-7; TRBD1 might be the D (6 bases). The ends were cut back, 1 base at V and 3 bases at J, with 22 bases in the middle. Germline V gene data show CDR1 as MNHNY and CDR2 as SVGAGI (reference sequence). The CDR3 runs 18 residues. In DNA, the CDR3 is TGTGCCAGCAGTTACTTGGCCCCGGTCAGGGGAATCCACTACGAGCAGTACTTC. This encodes CASSYLAPVRGIHYEQYF.

The rearrangement uses TRBV9 and TRBJ2-1; D is possibly TRBD2 (5 bases). The V gene lost 0 bases and the J gene lost 8 bases, with 9 bases spanning the gap. Germline V gene data show CDR1 as SGDLS and CDR2 as YYNGEE. The CDR3 length is 13 residues. As DNA, the CDR3 is TGTGCCAGCAGCGTAGAGCGGTGGGATGAGCAGTTCTTC. Its protein product is CASSVERWDEQFF.

This clonotype appeared once. Possible read error: a much larger clone is one base away. V is TRBV30 and J is TRBJ2-7, with 11 bases aligning to TRBD2. V trimming: 0 bases; J trimming: 2 bases; junction bases outside the gene matches: 9. This CDR3 spans 17 amino acids. Germline CDR1 reads GTSNPN; CDR2 reads SVGIG (reference sequence). The CDR3 DNA follows: TGTGCCTGGAGTGTATCCCTAGCGGGAGGTTTTCCCTACGAGCAGTACTTC. Translating it yields CAWSVSLAGGFPYEQYF.

This clonotype occurred many times. The chain joins TRBV12-3 or TRBV12-4 to TRBJ1-1; D gene uncertain. The V end lost 5 bases, the J end lost 0 bases, and 7 bases lay between the germline ends. This CDR3 is built from 13 residues. As DNA, the CDR3 is TGTGCCAGCAGTCAGACGGTGAACACTGAAGCTTTCTTT. It codes for CASSQTVNTEAFF.

This chain joins TRBV24-1 and TRBJ1-1, with a possible D match to TRBD1 (6 bases). In germline, CDR1 is KGHDR, CDR2 SFDVKD. The CDR3 length is 14 residues. The V gene lost 9 bases and the J gene lost 3 bases, with 16 bases spanning the gap. The CDR3 spells CATQRGPRDTEAFF. CDR3 nucleotide sequence: TGTGCCACCCAGCGGGGGCCCCGGGACACTGAAGCTTTCTTT.

In its sample, this clonotype was seen many times. The chain is built from TRBV7-2 and TRBJ2-1, with 10 bases that match TRBD2. Germline loops: CDR1 SGHTA, CDR2 FQGNSA. The CDR3 consists of 15 residues. The junction had 3 bases not matched to a gene; V was cut back by 2 bases and J by 5 bases. The chain's CDR3 is CASSLSGLADNEQFF. CDR3 DNA sequence: TGTGCCAGCAGCTTATCCGGACTAGCGGACAATGAGCAGTTCTTC.

The chain is built from TRBV11-2 and TRBJ1-2; 12 bases are shared with TRBD1. This CDR3 contains 17 residues. Trimming at V came to 0 bases and at J to 4 bases, leaving 6 bases not matched to a gene. Germline CDR1 and CDR2: SGHAT and FQNNGV. The CDR3 loop reads CASSLEGTGGYGYGYTF. The CDR3 region has the DNA TGTGCCAGCAGCTTAGAAGGGACAGGGGGCTACGGCTATGGCTACACCTTC. Using reference TRBV11-2 and TRBJ1-2 for the parts outside the CDR3, the full variable domain is EAGVAQSPRYKIIEKRQSVAFWCNPISGHATLYWYQQILGQGPKLLIQFQNNGVVDDSQLPKDRFSAERLKGVDSTLKIQPAKLEDSAVYLCASSLEGTGGYGYGYTFGSGTRLTVV.

This clonotype was seen at least ten times. This chain links TRBV29-1 with TRBJ2-3; TRBD2 is a possible D gene (7 bases). The V end lost 7 bases, the J end lost 6 bases, and 23 bases lay between the germline ends. The CDR3 is made up of 15 amino acids. Germline assignment: CDR1 SQVTM and CDR2 ANQGSEA. The chain's CDR3 is CSAAPSRGRADTQYF. The CDR3 DNA is TGCAGCGCTGCACCCTCGAGGGGGAGGGCTGATACGCAGTATTTT.

This clonotype appeared a few times. The J gene is TRBJ1-1, the V gene TRBV29-1; possible D gene TRBD1, 5 bases. The CDR3 totals 13 residues. Trimming cost V 4 bases and J 1 base, with 10 bases left between them. Germline V lookup: CDR1 SQVTM, CDR2 ANQGSEA. CDR3 in DNA: TGCAGCGTTGGAGGGCAGGGGAACACTGAAGCTTTCTTT. It translates to CSVGGQGNTEAFF.

This chain links TRBV4-3 with TRBJ1-1; D gene unclear. The germline gives CDR1 LGHNA, CDR2 YSLEER. V gave up 1 base and J gave up 0 bases, with 9 bases separating them. The CDR3 length is 15 residues. DNA for the CDR3: TGCGCCAGCAGCCAAGGAGCGGGCTTGAACACTGAAGCTTTCTTT. Protein: CASSQGAGLNTEAFF.

J is TRBJ2-5 and V is TRBV7-9; 8 bases fit TRBD2. CDR1 and CDR2 from the germline V gene are SEHNR and FQNEAQ (reference sequence). The trim removed 5 bases at V and 6 bases at J, leaving 8 bases unmatched. CDR3 length: 14 residues. The CDR3: CASSPGAGGKTQYF. CDR3 nucleotides: TGTGCCAGCAGCCCGGGGGCGGGAGGAAAGACCCAGTACTTC. The full variable domain, completed using reference TRBV7-9 and TRBJ2-5, is DTGVSQNPRHKITKRGQNVTFRCDPISEHNRLYWYRQTLGQGPEFLTYFQNEAQLEKSRLLSDRFSAERPKGSFSTLEIQRTEQGDSAMYLCASSPGAGGKTQYFGPGTRLLVL.

CDR3 amino acids: CASSIAPLTAYNEQFF. For the CDR3, the DNA is TGTGCCAGTAGTATAGCCCCTTTGACAGCCTACAATGAGCAGTTCTTC. The genes are TRBV19 and TRBJ2-1, with D possibly TRBD1 on 5 matching bases. This CDR3 comprises 16 residues. Trimming cost V 1 base and J 2 bases, with 12 bases left between them. Germline values: CDR1 LNHDA, CDR2 SQIVND (reference sequence).

On this clonotype itself: A much larger clone lies one base from this, so it may be a read error. The rearrangement links TRBV11-2 to TRBJ2-5; D is possibly TRBD2 (6 bases). This CDR3 region has 14 residues. Germline V CDR1 and CDR2: SGHAT, FQNNGV. Trimming pared 1 base from V and 4 bases from J, leaving 10 bases between. The CDR3: CASSLAYGGETQYF. The CDR3 nucleotides are TGTGCCAGCAGCTTAGCGTACGGGGGAGAGACCCAGTACTTC.

The chain combines TRBV10-3 with TRBJ2-5; tentatively, D is TRBD1 (5 bases). The germline CDR1 and CDR2 sequences are ENHRY and SYGVKD. The germline V and J ends were trimmed by 2 bases and 4 bases, with 5 bases remaining between them. This CDR3 has 12 amino acids. The CDR3: CAISEQGETQYF. The CDR3 bases are TGTGCCATCAGTGAGCAGGGAGAGACCCAGTACTTC.

This clonotype occurred many times. The J gene is TRBJ2-5, the V gene TRBV11-2, with D possibly matching TRBD2 (6 bases). This CDR3 is 15 amino acids long. The germline V gene encodes CDR1 SGHAT and CDR2 FQNNGV. Trimming pared 0 bases from V and 3 bases from J, leaving 11 bases between. The CDR3, as DNA: TGTGCCAGCAGCTTAGAGCGGGGAGTAAAAGAGACCCAGTACTTC. It translates to CASSLERGVKETQYF.

This chain connects TRBV7-9 to TRBJ2-5; 7 bases map to TRBD1. Germline loops: CDR1 SEHNR, CDR2 FQNEAQ (reference sequence). This CDR3 contains 16 residues. V dropped 5 bases and J dropped 1; count of bases not matched to a gene: 10. CDR3 protein: CASSGWDRKSQETQYF. CDR3 nucleotide sequence: TGTGCCAGCAGCGGCTGGGACAGAAAGTCCCAAGAGACCCAGTACTTC.

At least ten counts were recorded for this clonotype. This chain joins TRBV20-1 and TRBJ2-7; 7 positions agree with TRBD2. Germline CDR1 is DFQATT and CDR2 is SNEGSKA (reference sequence). Trimming at V came to 4 bases and at J to 2 bases, leaving 2 bases not matched to a gene. The CDR3 has 12 residues. Here the CDR3 DNA reads TGCAGTGCTAAAGGACTAGCCTACGAGCAGTACTTC. This sequence encodes CSAKGLAYEQYF.

The chain has TRBV5-1 and TRBJ2-1, with D possibly being TRBD1 (6 bases). The closer fit of TRBJ2-7 to the DNA end suggests the J call may be wrong. Germline loops: CDR1 SGHRS, CDR2 YFSETQ. The CDR3 runs 12 residues. The CDR3 DNA reads TGCGCCAGCAGCTCACAGGGCAATGAGCAGTACTTC. It specifies CASSSQGNEQYF.